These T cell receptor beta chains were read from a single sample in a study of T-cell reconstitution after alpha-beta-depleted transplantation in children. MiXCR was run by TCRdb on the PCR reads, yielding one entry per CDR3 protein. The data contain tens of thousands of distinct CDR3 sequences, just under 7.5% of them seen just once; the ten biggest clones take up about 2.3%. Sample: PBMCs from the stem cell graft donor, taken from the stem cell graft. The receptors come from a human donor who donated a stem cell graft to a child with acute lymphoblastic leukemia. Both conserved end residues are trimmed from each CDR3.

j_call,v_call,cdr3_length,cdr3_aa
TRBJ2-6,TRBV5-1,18,ASSLWADYSAQPGANVLT
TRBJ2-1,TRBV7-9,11,ASSFPGYNEQF
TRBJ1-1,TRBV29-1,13,SVVEQDNMNTEAF
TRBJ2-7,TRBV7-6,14,ASSLGLAGAGEEQY
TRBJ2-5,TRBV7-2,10,ASSFGPETQY
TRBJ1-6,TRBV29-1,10,SVGGLNSPLH
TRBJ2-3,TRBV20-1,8,SVDRDTQY
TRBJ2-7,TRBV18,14,ASSSGLAGISYEQY
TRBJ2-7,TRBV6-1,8,ASSVYEQY
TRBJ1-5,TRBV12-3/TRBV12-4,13,ASRGTGALNQPQH
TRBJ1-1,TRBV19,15,ASSPNSAGTGGTEAF
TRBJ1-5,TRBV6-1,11,ASTRDSDQPQH
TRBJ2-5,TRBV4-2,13,ASSQDGTGQETQY
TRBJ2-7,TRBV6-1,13,ASSPPGQATYEQY
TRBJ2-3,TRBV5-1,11,ASSPGPTDTQY
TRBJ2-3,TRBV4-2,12,ASSQEGLTGTQY
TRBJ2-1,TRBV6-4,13,ASSDLAGGNNEQF
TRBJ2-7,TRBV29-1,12,SVAGTGGLYEQY
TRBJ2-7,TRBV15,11,AASREAGTSQY
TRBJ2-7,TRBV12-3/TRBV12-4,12,ASSLTSGGVEQY
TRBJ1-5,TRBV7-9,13,ASSSGGRGNQPQH
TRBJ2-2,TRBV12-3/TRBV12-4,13,ASSLAGGPTGELF
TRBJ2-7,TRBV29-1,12,SVEDGRGSYEQY
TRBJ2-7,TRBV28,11,ASSLLREYEQY
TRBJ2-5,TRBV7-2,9,ASSPGPLRY
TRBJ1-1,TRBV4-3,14,ASSPKVGAWNTEAF
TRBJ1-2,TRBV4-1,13,ASSQDQGIDYGYT
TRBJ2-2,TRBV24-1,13,ATSAAGLDTGELF
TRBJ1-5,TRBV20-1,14,SARDGVKQGTGPQH
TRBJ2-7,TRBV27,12,ASSLTEAPYEQY
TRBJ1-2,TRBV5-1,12,ASSPSPTGDGYT
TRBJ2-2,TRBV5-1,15,ASSFSGTSVNTGELF
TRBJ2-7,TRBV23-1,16,ASSQCGTSGSFPYEQY
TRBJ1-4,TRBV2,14,ASSGRGSATNEILF
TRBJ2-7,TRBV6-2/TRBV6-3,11,ASSQTGSYEQY
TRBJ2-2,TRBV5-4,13,ASSLGHQNTGELF
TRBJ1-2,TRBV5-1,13,ASSLDQGAIYGYT
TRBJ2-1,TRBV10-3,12,AISERLRYDEQF
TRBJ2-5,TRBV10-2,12,ASRPTGAGETQY
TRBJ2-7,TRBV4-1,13,ASSHDPGLNYEQY
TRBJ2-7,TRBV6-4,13,ASSASGRGSYEQY
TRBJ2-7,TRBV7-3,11,ASSLMQGYEQY
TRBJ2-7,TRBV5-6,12,ASSLTDLSYEQY
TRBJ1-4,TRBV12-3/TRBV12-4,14,ASRSGQGALVGKLF
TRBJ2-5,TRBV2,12,ASSPPSGEETQY
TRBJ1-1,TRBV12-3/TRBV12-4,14,AISSLSRERNTEAF
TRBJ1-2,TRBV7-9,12,ASSLEVSLHGYT
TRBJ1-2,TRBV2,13,ASKATTGLNYGYT
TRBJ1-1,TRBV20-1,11,SAPTGVKTEAF
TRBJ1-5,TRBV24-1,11,ATSGGNNQPQH
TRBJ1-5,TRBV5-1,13,ASSLTGGSHQPQH
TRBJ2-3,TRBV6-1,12,ATQSSSRTDTQY
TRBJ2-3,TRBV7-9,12,ASSPSGEADTRY
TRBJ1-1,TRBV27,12,ASSLGGGVTEAF
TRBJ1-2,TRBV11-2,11,ASSFGDVGGYT